The next 7 T cell receptor beta chains were all read from a single sample in a study of T cells after yellow fever vaccination. TCRdb re-called the 5' RACE reads through MiXCR, storing one row per CDR3 protein. The sample lists some 350,000 distinct CDR3 sequences, about 4% occurring once. The specimen was PBMCs, collected 5 days after the yellow fever booster vaccination. All receptors come from a man between 18 and 35 years old who received the YFV17D yellow fever vaccine.

This clonotype showed up many times. The chain carries TRBV6-2 or TRBV6-3 and TRBJ1-5; D gene uncertain. Looked up from germline, CDR1 is MNHEY and CDR2 is SVGEGT. The CDR3 is 15 residues long. Trimming removed 5 bases at V and 7 bases at J, with 18 bases between. CDR3 sequence (DNA): TGTGCCAGCAGTCCTTCTCCGGTCGAGAAACAGCCCCAGCATTTT. Protein: CASSPSPVEKQPQHF.

This clonotype was counted a few times. The gene calls are TRBV4-1 and TRBJ2-1; D unresolved. The CDR3 spans 13 residues. CDR1 is MGHRA, CDR2 YSYEKL, per germline. Trimming removed 0 bases from V and 7 bases from J, with 7 bases in between. The CDR3 region has the DNA TGCGCCAGCAGCCAAGATTCTCGTAATGAGCAGTTCTTC. Translation: CASSQDSRNEQFF.

The chain uses TRBV18 and TRBJ1-1; 11 nucleotides match TRBD1. Germline CDR1 is KGHSH and CDR2 is LQKENI. The CDR3 has 16 residues. Trimming cost V 4 bases and J 6 bases; bases outside gene matches: 10. CDR3 sequence: CASSLPGQGGRSEAFF. DNA of the CDR3: TGTGCCAGCTCACTTCCGGGACAGGGGGGTCGGTCTGAAGCTTTCTTT. Combining the CDR3 with reference TRBV18 and TRBJ1-1 gives the whole variable domain NAGVMQNPRHLVRRRGQEARLRCSPMKGHSHVYWYRQLPEEGLKFMVYLQKENIIDESGMPKERFSAEFPKEGPSILRIQQVVRGDSAAYFCASSLPGQGGRSEAFFGQGTRLTVV.

This clonotype was seen at least ten times. This sequence joins TRBV5-6 and TRBJ1-2; no definite D call. Germline CDR1 and CDR2: SGHDT and YYEEEE. This CDR3 is built from 12 residues. V was trimmed by 0 bases and J by 7 bases, leaving 7 bases between them. The CDR3 is CASSLESGGYTF. The CDR3 nucleotides are TGTGCCAGCAGCTTGGAGTCGGGTGGCTACACCTTC.

This clonotype was counted between two and nine times. The V gene is TRBV20-1, the J gene TRBJ2-2; D unclear. The CDR3 has 13 amino acids. Germline V gives CDR1 DFQATT, CDR2 SNEGSKA (reference sequence). V shed 2 bases and J shed 2 bases, with 6 bases lying between them. The CDR3 DNA reads TGCAGTGCTAGACAGCCTAACACCGGGGAGCTGTTTTTT. Amino acid sequence: CSARQPNTGELFF.

This clonotype showed up just a few times. This chain links TRBV7-2 with TRBJ2-7; D gene unclear. The ends were cut back, 1 base at V and 6 bases at J, with 7 bases in the middle. Germline V CDR1 and CDR2: SGHTA, FQGNSA. The CDR3 has 12 residues. The CDR3 DNA follows: TGTGCCAGCAGCTTAGTGAAGCGCGAGCAGTACTTC. This encodes CASSLVKREQYF.

The chain has TRBV4-2 and TRBJ2-7; no definite D call. V lost 3 bases, J lost 2 bases, and 5 bases lay in between. Germline V gene data show CDR1 as LGHNA and CDR2 as YNFKEQ. The CDR3 has 12 residues. The chain's CDR3 is CASSHTTYEQYF. Here the CDR3 DNA reads TGTGCCAGCAGCCACACTACCTACGAGCAGTACTTC.